This entry lists 20 T cell receptor beta chains sequenced from one sample in a study of T cell repertoires in cytomegalovirus infection. MiXCR, applied by TCRdb to the reads, yields one record per CDR3 protein. The sample holds about 500,000 distinct CDR3 sequences, about 33% seen once. For these receptors, no antigen is known. The material sequenced was cultured PBMCs, taken from culture after CMV antigen stimulation. The receptors were gathered from a human donor in good health (CMV status not recorded). Some clones in this sample may be carry-over from other donors' samples.

This clonotype was counted a few times. The chain employs TRBV5-1 and TRBJ2-1; 8 bases are shared with TRBD2. Germline V lookup: CDR1 SGHRS, CDR2 YFSETQ. Trimming cost V 1 base and J 4 bases; bases outside gene matches: 7. The CDR3 loop spans 16 amino acids. The CDR3 loop is CASSLTLTSDYNEQFF. As DNA, the CDR3 is TGCGCCAGCAGCTTGACATTGACTAGCGATTACAATGAGCAGTTCTTC.

This clonotype was seen a few times. The chain employs TRBV27 and TRBJ2-1; TRBD2 aligns across 11 bases. Germline V gene lookup returns CDR1 MNHEY and CDR2 SMNVEV (reference sequence). V was pared by 7 bases and J by 5 bases, with 7 bases of the junction left unmatched. The CDR3 contains 15 residues. The CDR3 loop is CASTRGTSGNNEQFF. The CDR3 DNA follows: TGTGCCAGCACCCGTGGGACTAGCGGTAACAATGAGCAGTTCTTC.

This clonotype was recorded at least ten times. The chain combines TRBV7-2 with TRBJ2-1; 11 bases line up with TRBD2. The V and J ends lost 0 bases and 4 bases, in that order; junction bases with no gene match: 5. This CDR3 has 17 amino acids. Germline CDR1 SGHTA, CDR2 FQGNSA. The CDR3, as DNA: TGTGCCAGCAGCTTAGCGTTAGGGACTAGCGGATACAATGAGCAGTTCTTC. Protein sequence: CASSLALGTSGYNEQFF.

The sample holds one count of this clonotype. The chain uses TRBV19 and TRBJ1-5; D is ambiguous. Trimming took 2 bases from V and 2 from J, leaving 10 bases between them. The CDR3 length is 15 residues. Germline-derived CDR1 and CDR2 are LNHDA and SQIVND (reference sequence). For the CDR3, the DNA is TGTGCCAGTAGTATACGGGTCGATGGCAATCAGCCCCAGCATTTT. Translated: CASSIRVDGNQPQHF. The full variable domain, its missing parts supplied by reference TRBV19 and TRBJ1-5, is DGGITQSPKYLFRKEGQNVTLSCEQNLNHDAMYWYRQDPGQGLRLIYYSQIVNDFQKGDIAEGYSVSREKKESFPLTVTSAQKNPTAFYLCASSIRVDGNQPQHFGDGTRLSIL.

In its sample, this clonotype was seen a few times. The chain recombines TRBV5-6 with TRBJ2-1; 8 positions match TRBD2. Germline V gives CDR1 SGHDT, CDR2 YYEEEE. The CDR3 totals 15 residues. Germline trimming cut 2 bases from V and 4 bases from J; bases unmatched to any gene: 5. The DNA of the CDR3 is TGTGCCAGCAGCTTAGTACGGGAGGGATACAATGAGCAGTTCTTC. Its translation is CASSLVREGYNEQFF. The whole variable domain, filled in from reference TRBV5-6 and TRBJ2-1, reads DAGVTQSPTHLIKTRGQQVTLRCSPKSGHDTVSWYQQALGQGPQFIFQYYEEEERQRGNFPDRFSGHQFPNYSSELNVNALLLGDSALYLCASSLVREGYNEQFFGPGTRLTVL.

This clonotype was observed a few times. The chain uses TRBV7-2 and TRBJ2-7, with TRBD2 as a possible D gene (5 bases). From germline, CDR1 is SGHTA and CDR2 FQGNSA. This CDR3 is built from 13 residues. Trimming removed 5 bases from V and 4 bases from J, with 12 bases in between. CDR3 in amino acids: CASSTGSGYEQYV. As DNA, the CDR3 is TGTGCCAGCAGCACGGGGTCGGGTTACGAGCAGTACGTC.

The V call is TRBV18, the J call TRBJ1-1; D remains unclear. CDR3 size: 16 residues. The germline CDR1 and CDR2 sequences are KGHSH and LQKENI. Trimming removed 2 bases at V and 1 base at J, with 14 bases between. CDR3 bases: TGTGCCAGCTCACCAATTCAGGCCGCGCCGAACACTGAAGCTTTCTTT. It codes for CASSPIQAAPNTEAFF.

The chain carries TRBV2 and TRBJ2-5; D unclear. CDR3 length equals 13 residues. Germline V gene lookup returns CDR1 SNHLY and CDR2 FYNNEI. Deletions cut 3 bases from V and 6 bases from J, with 11 bases between. Written as DNA, the CDR3 is TGTGCCAGCAGTGATGGTAGTTTTCAGACCCAGTACTTC. Translating gives CASSDGSFQTQYF.

This chain connects TRBV11-3 to TRBJ2-1, with TRBD2 matching 8 bases. The junction had 5 bases not matched to a gene; V was cut back by 8 bases and J by 5 bases. This CDR3 region has 13 residues. Germline loops: CDR1 SGHNT, CDR2 YENEEA. CDR3 sequence (DNA): TGTGCCAGCGGCGAGCGGGGGAACAATGAGCAGTTCTTC. Translated, it gives CASGERGNNEQFF.

This clonotype was seen more than once but under ten times. The V and J genes are TRBV7-6 and TRBJ2-6, with D unresolved. The germline V gene encodes CDR1 SGHVS and CDR2 FNYEAQ. Between the trimmed V and J ends, which lost 2 bases and 1 base, there was a span of 6 bases. This CDR3 has 15 residues. The chain's CDR3 is CASSLTQSGANVLTF. In DNA form, the CDR3 reads TGTGCCAGCAGCTTAACCCAATCTGGGGCCAACGTCCTGACTTTC.

A note on this clonotype: The germline gene is not matched at one end of the junction; a read error may be the cause. This chain connects TRBV7-4 to TRBJ1-5, with a possible D match to TRBD1 (5 bases). The CDR3 extends over 15 amino acids. Germline lookup yields CDR1 SGHVT and CDR2 SQSDAQ. In nucleotides, the CDR3 is TGTGCCAGCAGCTTAGGAGTCGACAGCAATCGGCCCCAGCATTTT. Translating it yields CASSLGVDSNRPQHF.

In this sample, this clonotype turned up a few times. The chain links TRBV9 to TRBJ2-1; the match to TRBD2 covers 13 bases. The CDR3 contains 17 residues. The trim removed 5 bases at V and 10 bases at J, leaving 15 bases unmatched. Per germline, CDR1 SGDLS and CDR2 YYNGEE. The chain's CDR3 is CASRGQGRTSGSNEQFF. The DNA of the CDR3 is TGTGCCAGCAGAGGACAGGGCCGGACTAGCGGGAGTAACGAGCAGTTCTTC.

This clonotype was picked up a small number of times. The rearrangement joins TRBV10-3 to TRBJ2-3, with D perhaps matching TRBD2 (6 bases). The CDR3 loop spans 15 amino acids. V lost 3 bases to trimming and J lost 6 bases, with 16 bases between them. Germline lookup yields CDR1 ENHRY and CDR2 SYGVKD. The CDR3 sequence: CAISDQGGSADTQYF. In nucleotides, the CDR3 is TGTGCCATCAGTGACCAGGGAGGTAGCGCGGATACGCAGTATTTT.

This clonotype came up many times. The V and J genes are TRBV7-2 and TRBJ2-5; TRBD2 matches 9 bases. This CDR3 is built from 13 residues. Germline lookup yields CDR1 SGHTA and CDR2 FQGNSA. Trimming at V came to 8 bases and at J to 4 bases, leaving 5 bases not matched to a gene. In DNA form, the CDR3 reads TGTGCCAGCCAAGGCGGGAGGGGAGAGACCCAGTACTTC. It yields the protein CASQGGRGETQYF.

This clonotype was recorded many times. The chain uses TRBV7-2 and TRBJ1-2; possibly TRBD1 for D (5 bases). From germline, CDR1 is SGHTA and CDR2 FQGNSA. V lost 5 bases and J 6 bases, leaving 13 bases between the germline ends. There are 13 residues in the CDR3. For the CDR3, the DNA is TGTGCCAGCAGCGTTCGGACACGCGATGGCTACACCTTC. Translated: CASSVRTRDGYTF. Looking up the rest from reference TRBV7-2 and TRBJ1-2 gives the full variable domain: GAGVSQSPSNKVTEKGKDVELRCDPISGHTALYWYRQSLGQGLEFLIYFQGNSAPDKSGLPSDRFSAERTGGSVSTLTIQRTQQEDSAVYLCASSVRTRDGYTFGSGTRLTVV.

This chain links TRBV7-9 with TRBJ2-1; 8 bases agree with TRBD2. Per the germline V gene, CDR1 is SEHNR and CDR2 is FQNEAQ (reference sequence). V lost 3 bases and J lost 3; bases outside the gene matches: 7. This CDR3 is 16 amino acids long. The CDR3 sequence: CASSFLITSGYNEQFF. DNA for the CDR3: TGTGCCAGCAGCTTCCTTATTACTAGCGGCTACAATGAGCAGTTCTTC.

This clonotype was seen repeatedly, ten times or more. This chain uses TRBV6-6 with TRBJ1-6; D is unresolved. CDR3 length equals 15 residues. Deletions cut 2 bases from V and 3 bases from J, with 8 bases between. Germline V CDR1 and CDR2: MNHNY, SVGAGI (reference sequence). The CDR3: CASSYPSDYNSPLHF. CDR3 DNA sequence: TGTGCCAGCAGTTACCCGTCGGACTATAATTCACCCCTCCACTTT.

V usage is TRBV7-6 and J usage is TRBJ2-1; D not certain. Trimming cost V 5 bases and J 4 bases, with 9 bases left between them. From germline, CDR1 is SGHVS and CDR2 FNYEAQ. The CDR3 consists of 13 residues. The CDR3 nucleotides are TGTGCCAGCAGCGCCCTCCAGTACAATGAGCAGTTCTTC. This translates into CASSALQYNEQFF.

The chain uses TRBV6-5 and TRBJ2-1; D might be TRBD1 (6 bases). Germline-derived CDR1 and CDR2 are MNHEY and SVGAGI. The CDR3 length is 16 residues. Trimming took 0 bases from V and 8 from J, leaving 17 bases between them. The CDR3 sequence is CASSYSTTGFRHEQFF. The CDR3 nucleotides read TGTGCCAGCAGTTACTCGACCACAGGGTTTCGGCATGAGCAGTTCTTC.

This clonotype came up once. The chain joins TRBV2 to TRBJ2-5; D remains ambiguous. V gave up 1 base and J gave up 2 bases, with 8 bases separating them. CDR3 length: 14 amino acids. Germline lookup yields CDR1 SNHLY and CDR2 FYNNEI. The CDR3 sequence: CASSEDPTQETQYF. The CDR3 nucleotides are TGTGCCAGCAGTGAAGACCCAACACAAGAGACCCAGTACTTC.